This T cell receptor beta chain is drawn from a study of Ad26.COV2.S vaccination and SARS-CoV-2 variants. As for the study in general: Into the muscle, Ad26.COV2.S was dosed once or twice, 56 days apart.

Noted treatment: about 20 received Ad26.COV2.S at low or high dose, single or two shots; roughly 5 received placebo; per-sample allocation not given. Day 63 after the first injection of vaccine or placebo was the sampling time. The assay was immunoSEQ multiplex PCR, and TCRdb's table has in-frame clones only and misses some. The sample has around 320,000 clones, about nine tenths seen once. CDR1 is LNHDA, CDR2 SQIVND, per germline (reference sequence). V was pared by 6 bases and J by 5 bases, with 8 bases of the junction left unmatched. The CDR3 is made up of 16 amino acids. The TCR originated in a person between 18 and 65 years old who received the Ad26.COV2.S COVID-19 vaccine or a placebo. The sequences come from peripheral blood, collected in a trial of Ad26.COV2.S vaccine versus placebo. This chain uses TRBV19 with TRBJ1-5, with 12 bases fitting TRBD1. CDR3 nucleotide sequence: TGTGCCAGTAGGAACCCGGGACAGGGGGCACATCAGCCCCAGCATTTT. Its protein is CASRNPGQGAHQPQHF.